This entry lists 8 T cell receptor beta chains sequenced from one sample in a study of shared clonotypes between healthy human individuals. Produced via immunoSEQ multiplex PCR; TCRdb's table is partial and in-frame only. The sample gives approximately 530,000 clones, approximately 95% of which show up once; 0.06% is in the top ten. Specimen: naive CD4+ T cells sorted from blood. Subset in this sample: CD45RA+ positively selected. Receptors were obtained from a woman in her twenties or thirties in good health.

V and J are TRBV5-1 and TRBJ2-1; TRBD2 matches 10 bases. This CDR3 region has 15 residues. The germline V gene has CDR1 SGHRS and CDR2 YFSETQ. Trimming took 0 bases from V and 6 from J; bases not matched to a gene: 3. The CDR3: CASSLAAGGSNEQFF. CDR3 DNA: TGCGCCAGCAGCTTGGCAGCGGGAGGGTCCAATGAGCAGTTCTTC.

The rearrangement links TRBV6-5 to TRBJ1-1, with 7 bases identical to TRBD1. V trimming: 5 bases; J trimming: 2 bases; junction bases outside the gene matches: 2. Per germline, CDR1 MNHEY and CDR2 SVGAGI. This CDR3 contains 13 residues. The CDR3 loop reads CASSGQVNTEAFF. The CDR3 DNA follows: TGTGCCAGCAGTGGACAGGTTAACACTGAAGCTTTCTTT.

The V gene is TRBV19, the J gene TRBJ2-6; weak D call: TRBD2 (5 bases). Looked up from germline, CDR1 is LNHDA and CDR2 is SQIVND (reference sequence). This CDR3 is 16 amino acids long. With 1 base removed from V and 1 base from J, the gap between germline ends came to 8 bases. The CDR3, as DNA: TGTGCCAGTAGTATAGTACGAGGGTCTGGGGCCAACGTCCTGACTTTC. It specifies CASSIVRGSGANVLTF.

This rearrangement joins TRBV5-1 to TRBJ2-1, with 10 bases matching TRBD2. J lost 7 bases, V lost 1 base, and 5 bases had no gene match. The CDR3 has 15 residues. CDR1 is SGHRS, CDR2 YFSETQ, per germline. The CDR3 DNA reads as TGCGCCAGCAGCTTGCTAGCGGGAGCTCGGAATGAGCAGTTCTTC. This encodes CASSLLAGARNEQFF.

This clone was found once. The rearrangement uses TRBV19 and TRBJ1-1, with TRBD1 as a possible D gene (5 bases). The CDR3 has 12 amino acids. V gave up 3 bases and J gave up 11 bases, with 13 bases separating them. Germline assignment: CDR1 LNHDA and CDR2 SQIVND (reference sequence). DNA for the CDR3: TGTGCCAGTAGTATGTTGGGACTTGGGGCTTTCTTT. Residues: CASSMLGLGAFF. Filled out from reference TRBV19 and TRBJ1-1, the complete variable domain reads DGGITQSPKYLFRKEGQNVTLSCEQNLNHDAMYWYRQDPGQGLRLIYYSQIVNDFQKGDIAEGYSVSREKKESFPLTVTSAQKNPTAFYLCASSMLGLGAFFGQGTRLTVV.

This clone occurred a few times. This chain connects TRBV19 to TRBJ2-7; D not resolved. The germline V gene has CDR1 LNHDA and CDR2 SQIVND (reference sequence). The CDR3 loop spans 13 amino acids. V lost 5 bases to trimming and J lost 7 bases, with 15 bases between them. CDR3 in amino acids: CASSAKDGREQYF. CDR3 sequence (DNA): TGTGCCAGTAGTGCGAAGGACGGTCGTGAGCAGTACTTC.

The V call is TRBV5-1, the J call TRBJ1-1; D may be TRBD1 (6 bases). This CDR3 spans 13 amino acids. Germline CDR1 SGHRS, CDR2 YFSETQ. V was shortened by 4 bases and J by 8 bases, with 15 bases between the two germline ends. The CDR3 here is CASSAMTGQEAFF. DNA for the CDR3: TGCGCCAGCAGCGCTATGACAGGTCAAGAAGCTTTCTTT.

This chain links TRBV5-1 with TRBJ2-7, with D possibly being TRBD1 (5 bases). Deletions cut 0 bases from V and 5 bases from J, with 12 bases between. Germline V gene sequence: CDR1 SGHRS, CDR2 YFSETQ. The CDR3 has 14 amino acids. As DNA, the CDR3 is TGCGCCAGCAGCTTGGCGCCAGGGTCGGACGAGCAGTACTTC. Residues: CASSLAPGSDEQYF.